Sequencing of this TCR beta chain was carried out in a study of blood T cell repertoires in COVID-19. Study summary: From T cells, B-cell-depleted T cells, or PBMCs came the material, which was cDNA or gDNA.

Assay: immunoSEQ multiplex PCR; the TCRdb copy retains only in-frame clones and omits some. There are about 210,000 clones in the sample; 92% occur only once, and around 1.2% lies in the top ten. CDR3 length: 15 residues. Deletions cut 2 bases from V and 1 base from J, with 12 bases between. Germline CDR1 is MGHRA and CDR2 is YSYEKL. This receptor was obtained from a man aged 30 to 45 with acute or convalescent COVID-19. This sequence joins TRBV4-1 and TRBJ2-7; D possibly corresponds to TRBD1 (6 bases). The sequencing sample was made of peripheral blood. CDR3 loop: CASSQPTRGSYEQYF. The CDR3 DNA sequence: TGCGCCAGCAGCCAACCAACCAGGGGATCCTACGAGCAGTACTTC.